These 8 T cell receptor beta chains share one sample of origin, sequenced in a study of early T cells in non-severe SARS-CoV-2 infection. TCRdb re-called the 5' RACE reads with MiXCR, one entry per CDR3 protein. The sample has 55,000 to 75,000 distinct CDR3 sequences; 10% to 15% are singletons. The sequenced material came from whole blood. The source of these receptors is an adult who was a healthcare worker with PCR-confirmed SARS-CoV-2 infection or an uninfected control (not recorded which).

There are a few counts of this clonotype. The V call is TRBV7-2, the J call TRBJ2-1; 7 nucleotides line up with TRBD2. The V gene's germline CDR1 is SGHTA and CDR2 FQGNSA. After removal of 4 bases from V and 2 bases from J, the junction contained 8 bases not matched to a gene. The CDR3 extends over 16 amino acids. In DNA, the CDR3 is TGTGCCAGCAGCTCCACCGGGACTAACGCCTACAATGAGCAGTTCTTC. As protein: CASSSTGTNAYNEQFF.

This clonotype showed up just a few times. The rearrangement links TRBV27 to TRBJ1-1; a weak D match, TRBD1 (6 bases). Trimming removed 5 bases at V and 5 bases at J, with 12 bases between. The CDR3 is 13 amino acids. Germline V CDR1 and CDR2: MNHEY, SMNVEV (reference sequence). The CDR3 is CASSLTGRTEAFF. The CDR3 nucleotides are TGTGCCAGCAGTCTCACAGGGAGGACTGAAGCTTTCTTT.

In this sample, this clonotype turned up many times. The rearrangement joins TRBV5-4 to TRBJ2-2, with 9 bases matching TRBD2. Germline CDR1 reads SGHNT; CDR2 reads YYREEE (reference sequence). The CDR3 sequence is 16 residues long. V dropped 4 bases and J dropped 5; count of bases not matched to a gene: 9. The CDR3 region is CASSHGLAIGTGELFF. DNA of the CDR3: TGTGCCAGCAGCCACGGACTAGCGATTGGGACCGGGGAGCTGTTTTTT.

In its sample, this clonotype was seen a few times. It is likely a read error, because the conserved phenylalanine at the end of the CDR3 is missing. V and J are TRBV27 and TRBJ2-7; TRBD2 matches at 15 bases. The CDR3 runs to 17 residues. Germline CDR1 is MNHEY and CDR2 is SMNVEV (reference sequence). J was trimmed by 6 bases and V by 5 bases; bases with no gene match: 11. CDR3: CASSPGTSGRPRAEQYL. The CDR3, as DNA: TGTGCCAGCAGTCCCGGGACTAGCGGGAGGCCCCGGGCCGAGCAGTACTTA.

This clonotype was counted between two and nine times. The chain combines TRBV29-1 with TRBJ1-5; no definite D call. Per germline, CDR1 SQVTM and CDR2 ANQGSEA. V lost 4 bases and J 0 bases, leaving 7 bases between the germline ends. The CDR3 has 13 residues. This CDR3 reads CSVGGYSNQPQHF. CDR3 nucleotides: TGCAGCGTTGGTGGATATAGCAATCAGCCCCAGCATTTT.

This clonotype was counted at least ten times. CDR3: CASSLNIGLAGSRYNEQFF. In nucleotides, the CDR3 is TGTGCCAGCAGTTTGAATATTGGCCTAGCGGGTTCACGTTACAATGAGCAGTTCTTC. The J gene is TRBJ2-1, the V gene TRBV28; 8 bases are a match to TRBD2. The germline V gene encodes CDR1 MDHEN and CDR2 SYDVKM. Trimming at V came to 3 bases and at J to 4 bases, leaving 17 bases not matched to a gene. The CDR3 has 19 residues.

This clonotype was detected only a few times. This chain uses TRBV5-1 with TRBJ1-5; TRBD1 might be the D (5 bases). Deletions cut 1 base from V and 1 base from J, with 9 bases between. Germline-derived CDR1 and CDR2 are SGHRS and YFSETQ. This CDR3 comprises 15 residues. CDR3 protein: CASSLFAGSNQPQHF. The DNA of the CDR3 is TGCGCCAGCAGCTTGTTTGCAGGGAGCAATCAGCCCCAGCATTTT.

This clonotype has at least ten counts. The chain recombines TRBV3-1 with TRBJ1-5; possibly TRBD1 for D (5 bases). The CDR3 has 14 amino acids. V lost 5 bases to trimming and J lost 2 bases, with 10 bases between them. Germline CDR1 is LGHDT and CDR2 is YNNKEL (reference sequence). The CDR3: CASSSSGGNQPQHF. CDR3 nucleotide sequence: TGTGCCAGCAGCAGTTCGGGGGGCAATCAGCCCCAGCATTTT.